This T cell receptor beta chain was identified in a study of T cell repertoires in cytomegalovirus infection. Using its own MiXCR run on the reads, TCRdb lists one record per CDR3 protein. The profile shows a few hundred thousand distinct CDR3 sequences, 25% to 35% of them singletons. This clonotype was seen a handful of times. Its target is unknown. The CDR3 has 15 residues. The junction had 8 bases not matched to a gene; V was cut back by 4 bases and J by 5 bases. Looked up from germline, CDR1 is LNHDA and CDR2 is SQIVND (reference sequence). Whole-study findings and limits: HLA-C-restricted CMV-specific TCR beta clonotypes were dominant in the ex vivo response.

The gene calls are TRBV19 and TRBJ2-3, with 8 bases identical to TRBD1. The clonotype originates from a human donor in good health (CMV status not recorded). Some clones in this sample may be carry-over from other donors' samples. The source material was cultured PBMCs, sampled from culture after CMV antigen stimulation. This chain's CDR3 is CASSNRYRGIDTQYF. The DNA for the CDR3 is TGTGCCAGTAGTAACCGGTACAGGGGGATAGATACGCAGTATTTT.